This passage covers 30 T cell receptor beta chains from one sample sequenced in a study of OX40 agonist ivuxolimab in advanced cancers. Clones were sequenced by immunoSEQ multiplex PCR, and TCRdb holds only the in-frame ones, with some missing. The sample includes some 32,000 clones, roughly 89% of them seen just once. The source was CD4+ or CD8+ T cells sorted from blood, collected in a trial of the OX40 agonist ivuxolimab. The source of these receptors is an adult with an advanced solid tumor such as melanoma, head and neck, liver or kidney cancer.

This clone was detected only once. The gene calls are TRBV7-3 and TRBJ2-1, with D unresolved. CDR3 length equals 10 residues. Germline CDR1 SGHTA, CDR2 FQGTGA. The germline V and J ends were trimmed by 11 bases and 6 bases, with 8 bases remaining between them. CDR3 protein: CALRGNEQFF. CDR3 sequence (DNA): TGTGCCCTAAGAGGCAATGAGCAGTTCTTC. Full variable domain (outside the CDR3, taken from reference TRBV7-3 and TRBJ2-1): GAGVSQTPSNKVTEKGKYVELRCDPISGHTALYWYRQSLGQGPEFLIYFQGTGAADDSGLPNDRFFAVRPEGSVSTLKIQRTERGDSAVYLCALRGNEQFFGPGTRLTVL.

The V and J genes are TRBV7-9 and TRBJ2-3, with 8 positions matching TRBD1. The V segment lost 0 bases and the J segment 5 bases; nucleotides outside the gene matches: 1. The CDR3 loop spans 14 amino acids. Germline lookup yields CDR1 SEHNR and CDR2 FQNEAQ (reference sequence). CDR3 protein: CASSLATGEDTQYF. CDR3 DNA: TGTGCCAGCAGCTTAGCGACAGGGGAAGATACGCAGTATTTT.

The chain links TRBV4-1 to TRBJ1-2; D ambiguous. CDR3 length equals 15 residues. With 0 bases removed from V and 4 bases from J, the gap between germline ends came to 12 bases. Germline values: CDR1 MGHRA, CDR2 YSYEKL. CDR3 sequence (DNA): TGCGCCAGCAGCCAAGACCCCCGGACTAGCTATGGCTACACCTTC. It codes for CASSQDPRTSYGYTF.

The V call is TRBV21-1, the J call TRBJ2-7; the table's D call, TRBD1, was not checked against the DNA. TRBV21-1 is reported as a pseudogene. The CDR3 length is 15 residues. DNA of the CDR3: TGTGCCAGCAGCAAAAGGGACAAGTTCTCCTACGAGCAGTACTTC. Translated: CASSKRDKFSYEQYF.

There are a few counts of this clone. The V call is TRBV30, the J call TRBJ1-1; unclear D gene. The CDR3 length is 11 residues. Trimming pared 3 bases from V and 1 base from J, leaving 3 bases between. The germline V gene encodes CDR1 GTSNPN and CDR2 SVGIG (reference sequence). Written as DNA, the CDR3 is TGTGCCTGGAGGGCGAACACTGAAGCTTTCTTT. Protein: CAWRANTEAFF.

The rearrangement uses TRBV27 and TRBJ2-1, with 14 bases identical to TRBD2. The CDR3 runs to 17 residues. Losses at the gene ends were 6 bases for V and 7 bases for J; bases not matched to a gene: 11. Germline V lookup: CDR1 MNHEY, CDR2 SMNVEV (reference sequence). DNA for the CDR3: TGTGCCAGCAGGTCGGGGGGACTAGCGGGAGTAAGAAATGAGCAGTTCTTC. This codes for CASRSGGLAGVRNEQFF.

The CDR3 DNA reads TGTGCCAGCGGGGCGGGAGCGGACACCGGGGAGCTGTTTTTT. Its protein is CASGAGADTGELFF. This sequence joins TRBV6-5 and TRBJ2-2; 7 positions agree with TRBD2. This CDR3 spans 14 amino acids. Per the germline V gene, CDR1 is MNHEY and CDR2 is SVGAGI. With 8 bases clipped from V and 3 bases from J, the junction kept 6 bases outside the gene matches.

The chain links TRBV5-1 to TRBJ1-1, with D possibly TRBD1 on 6 matching bases. The germline gives CDR1 SGHRS, CDR2 YFSETQ. CDR3 length equals 17 residues. V was shortened by 3 bases and J by 0 bases, with 18 bases between the two germline ends. The CDR3 DNA reads TGCGCCAGCAGCTGGACAGCCCTAAATCCCATGAACACTGAAGCTTTCTTT. It translates to CASSWTALNPMNTEAFF.

The chain is built from TRBV27 and TRBJ2-7, with D perhaps matching TRBD2 (5 bases). The CDR3 has 16 residues. Germline V CDR1 and CDR2: MNHEY, SMNVEV (reference sequence). Trimming took 5 bases from V and 7 from J, leaving 24 bases between them. The CDR3 DNA reads TGTGCCAGCAGTCCCCTCTCTCCCAGCGGATTTGAGGAGCAGTACTTC. The encoded protein is CASSPLSPSGFEEQYF.

The rearrangement joins TRBV9 to TRBJ1-2; TRBD1 is a possible D gene (6 bases). The CDR3 consists of 15 residues. Germline CDR1 is SGDLS and CDR2 is YYNGEE. V was trimmed by 4 bases and J by 0 bases, leaving 13 bases between them. CDR3 nucleotides: TGTGCCAGCAGCCTCCTGGACAGCCCTAACTATGGCTACACCTTC. Protein sequence: CASSLLDSPNYGYTF.

The chain has TRBV4-1 and TRBJ2-7; TRBD1 is a possible D gene (5 bases). From germline, CDR1 is MGHRA and CDR2 YSYEKL. V lost 1 base, J lost 3 bases, and 13 bases lay in between. The CDR3 extends over 15 amino acids. The CDR3 sequence: CASSQVSQGYYEQYF. The CDR3 bases are TGCGCCAGCAGCCAAGTGTCCCAGGGATACTACGAGCAGTACTTC.

The rearrangement joins TRBV7-3 to TRBJ2-7, with D perhaps matching TRBD1 (7 bases). Germline V gives CDR1 SGHTA, CDR2 FQGTGA. Trimming pared 5 bases from V and 0 bases from J, leaving 14 bases between. The CDR3 sequence is 15 residues long. CDR3 region: CASSPRGESSYEQYF. The CDR3 bases are TGTGCCAGCAGCCCCAGGGGGGAATCCTCCTACGAGCAGTACTTC.

This rearrangement joins TRBV12-5 to TRBJ2-1; 7 bases align to TRBD1. CDR1 and CDR2 from the germline V gene are LGHNT and FRNRAP. The CDR3 extends over 17 amino acids. The J segment lost 9 bases and the V segment lost 4 bases, leaving 18 bases of the junction unmatched. This chain's CDR3 is CASGWSRDSREGGEQFF. In DNA, the CDR3 is TGTGCTAGTGGTTGGAGCAGGGACAGTCGAGAGGGTGGTGAGCAGTTCTTC.

V usage is TRBV5-6 and J usage is TRBJ1-5, with D unresolved. V was pared by 0 bases and J by 3 bases, with 10 bases between. Germline V gene data show CDR1 as SGHDT and CDR2 as YYEEEE. CDR3 size: 15 residues. Written as DNA, the CDR3 is TGTGCCAGCAGCTTGGTGTCTTCTCCCAATCAGCCCCAGCATTTT. It encodes CASSLVSSPNQPQHF.

The chain combines TRBV6-4 with TRBJ2-1, with 11 bases matching TRBD2. V was clipped by 6 bases and J by 7 bases; unmatched bases: 5. The CDR3 extends over 14 amino acids. Germline V lookup: CDR1 MRHNA, CDR2 SNTAGT. The CDR3 spells CASRASGRQNEQFF. CDR3 nucleotide sequence: TGTGCCAGCAGAGCTAGCGGGAGGCAAAATGAGCAGTTCTTC.

This chain connects TRBV4-3 to TRBJ1-2, with D hard to call. The length of the CDR3 is 15 residues. CDR1 and CDR2 (germline): LGHNA, YSLEER. Trimming left V 1 base short and J 2 bases short, with 11 bases between. CDR3 DNA: TGCGCCAGCAGCCAAGGCACAGCGAGAAACTATGGCTACACCTTC. The encoded protein is CASSQGTARNYGYTF.

This chain links TRBV9 with TRBJ2-5, with no clear D. Germline assignment: CDR1 SGDLS and CDR2 YYNGEE. This CDR3 comprises 14 residues. V gave up 4 bases and J gave up 2 bases, with 12 bases separating them. The CDR3 loop reads CASSPVGGQETQYF. The CDR3 nucleotides read TGTGCCAGCAGCCCCGTAGGCGGACAAGAGACCCAGTACTTC.

V usage is TRBV9 and J usage is TRBJ1-1; D is uncertain. With 3 bases removed from V and 1 base from J, the gap between germline ends came to 19 bases. This CDR3 contains 17 residues. In germline, CDR1 is SGDLS, CDR2 YYNGEE. This CDR3 is CASSASSSGAPNTEAFF. The DNA of the CDR3 is TGTGCCAGCAGCGCCTCCTCAAGCGGCGCTCCGAACACTGAAGCTTTCTTT.

The chain couples TRBV5-5 to TRBJ2-1; 7 bases are a match to TRBD2. The CDR3 runs 19 residues. The V gene's germline CDR1 is SGHKS and CDR2 YYEKEE (reference sequence). V lost 3 bases and J lost 1; bases outside the gene matches: 16. CDR3 coding DNA: TGTGCCAGCAGCTACCCCGGGGCTAGCGGCCAACAATCCTACAATGAGCAGTTCTTC. It specifies CASSYPGASGQQSYNEQFF.

The chain carries TRBV4-1 and TRBJ2-1; TRBD2 aligns across 14 bases. Germline V gives CDR1 MGHRA, CDR2 YSYEKL. V lost 4 bases and J lost 10; bases outside the gene matches: 9. There are 16 residues in the CDR3. The CDR3 sequence: CASSRTGTSGRGEQFF. The CDR3 DNA is TGCGCCAGCAGCCGAACCGGGACTAGCGGGAGAGGAGAGCAGTTCTTC.

The rearrangement joins TRBV6-1 to TRBJ1-1, with D perhaps TRBD1 (6 bases). This CDR3 contains 16 residues. From germline, CDR1 is MNHNS and CDR2 SASEGT. Trimming shortened V by 0 bases and J by 1 base, and 12 bases separated the two germline ends. This CDR3 reads CASSEASGGGNTEAFF. CDR3 nucleotides: TGTGCCAGCAGTGAAGCCTCCGGGGGCGGGAACACTGAAGCTTTCTTT.

This clone occurred a few times. CDR3 sequence (DNA): TGTGCCAGCAGCCAAAAAACCGGGACAGGGTCCTACGAGCAGTACTTC. It is translated as CASSQKTGTGSYEQYF. V and J are TRBV7-8 and TRBJ2-7; TRBD1 matches 9 bases. The CDR3 is made up of 16 amino acids. Germline lookup yields CDR1 SGHVS and CDR2 FQNEAQ. The V and J ends lost 5 bases and 1 base, in that order; junction bases with no gene match: 9.

The chain is built from TRBV27 and TRBJ2-2; 7 nucleotides align to TRBD1. Germline trimming cut 9 bases from V and 1 base from J; bases unmatched to any gene: 14. Germline CDR1 MNHEY, CDR2 SMNVEV (reference sequence). This CDR3 contains 17 residues. CDR3: CASFYSGTALNTGELFF. For the CDR3, the DNA is TGTGCCAGTTTTTACTCAGGGACAGCTTTGAACACCGGGGAGCTGTTTTTT.

The V and J genes are TRBV28 and TRBJ2-7, with D perhaps TRBD2 (5 bases). Trimming left V 6 bases short and J 0 bases short, with 6 bases between. The CDR3 contains 12 residues. Germline V gene sequence: CDR1 MDHEN, CDR2 SYDVKM. CDR3 coding DNA: TGTGCCAGCAGCCGGGACTCCTACGAGCAGTACTTC. It specifies CASSRDSYEQYF.

The gene calls are TRBV6-5 and TRBJ2-5; TRBD2 agrees at 9 bases. There are 15 residues in the CDR3. Germline CDR1 is MNHEY and CDR2 is SVGAGI. V lost 2 bases and J lost 4; bases outside the gene matches: 5. CDR3 sequence (DNA): TGTGCCAGCAGTTACCAAGCGGGGGGATCAGAGACCCAGTACTTC. It specifies CASSYQAGGSETQYF.

The chain couples TRBV5-8 to TRBJ2-7; D may be TRBD1 (6 bases). Trimming cost V 4 bases and J 0 bases, with 11 bases left between them. CDR3 length: 14 residues. Germline V lookup: CDR1 SGHTS, CDR2 YDEGEE. The CDR3 region is CASSPGQNSYEQYF. CDR3 nucleotides: TGTGCCAGCAGCCCCGGACAGAACTCCTACGAGCAGTACTTC.

V is TRBV4-3 and J is TRBJ2-3; TRBD2 might be the D (6 bases). The CDR3 length is 17 residues. V lost 3 bases and J 1 base, leaving 17 bases between the germline ends. Per the germline V gene, CDR1 is LGHNA and CDR2 is YSLEER. CDR3 sequence reads: CASSHVAGGDRTDTQYF. The CDR3 coding sequence is TGCGCCAGCAGCCATGTCGCCGGCGGGGACCGCACAGATACGCAGTATTTT.

This clone was seen more than once but under ten times. The chain couples TRBV27 to TRBJ1-5; unclear D gene. Trimming pared 6 bases from V and 4 bases from J, leaving 7 bases between. Germline CDR1 and CDR2: MNHEY and SMNVEV (reference sequence). The CDR3 totals 12 residues. CDR3 nucleotide sequence: TGTGCCAGCAGGGCGGGGAATCAGCCCCAGCATTTT. Its translation is CASRAGNQPQHF.

This clone has a single count. V and J are TRBV2 and TRBJ1-5; D gene ambiguous. Trimming removed 3 bases at V and 0 bases at J, with 9 bases between. Germline V gene data show CDR1 as SNHLY and CDR2 as FYNNEI. This CDR3 spans 15 amino acids. The CDR3 loop is CASSEWGYSNQPQHF. CDR3 DNA: TGTGCCAGCAGTGAGTGGGGATATAGCAATCAGCCCCAGCATTTT.

V and J are TRBV6-1 and TRBJ2-7; D call uncertain. This CDR3 is 12 amino acids long. V was trimmed by 6 bases and J by 0 bases, leaving 6 bases between them. Germline V lookup: CDR1 MNHNS, CDR2 SASEGT. The CDR3 loop reads CASSFTSYEQYF. The CDR3 DNA follows: TGTGCCAGCAGCTTTACCTCCTACGAGCAGTACTTC.